Following are 7 T cell receptor beta chains from one sample sequenced in a study of blood T cell repertoires in COVID-19. Clones were read by immunoSEQ multiplex PCR, and TCRdb kept only the in-frame ones, dropping some. The sample lists 120,000 or so clones; roughly 80% were seen once. The sample comprised peripheral blood. Receptor source: a man in his 70s with acute or convalescent COVID-19.

The CDR3 coding sequence is TGTGCCAGCAGCACTCGGACTAGCGGCGACAATGAGCAGTTCTTC. Protein sequence: CASSTRTSGDNEQFF. The chain joins TRBV9 to TRBJ2-1, with 10 bases that match TRBD2. Per germline, CDR1 SGDLS and CDR2 YYNGEE. Trimming cost V 4 bases and J 5 bases; bases outside gene matches: 6. This CDR3 is built from 15 residues.

The chain couples TRBV7-6 to TRBJ2-7; no reliable D call. Trimming removed 5 bases at V and 1 base at J, with 15 bases between. Per the germline V gene, CDR1 is SGHVS and CDR2 is FNYEAQ. The length of the CDR3 is 15 residues. The CDR3 DNA reads TGTGCCAGCAGCGCCGACACGATGTCTTCCTACGAGCAGTACTTC. This translates into CASSADTMSSYEQYF.

The V gene is TRBV7-2, the J gene TRBJ1-1; the D is unclear. Trimming left V 0 bases short and J 6 bases short, with 8 bases between. Per germline, CDR1 SGHTA and CDR2 FQGNSA. The CDR3 has 13 amino acids. In nucleotides, the CDR3 is TGTGCCAGCAGCTTAGCTGAGTTCTCTGAAGCTTTCTTT. The encoded protein is CASSLAEFSEAFF.

The gene calls are TRBV18 and TRBJ2-5; D perhaps matches TRBD2 (5 bases). Trimming shortened V by 2 bases and J by 5 bases, and 24 bases separated the two germline ends. The CDR3 is made up of 18 amino acids. Germline values: CDR1 KGHSH, CDR2 LQKENI. The CDR3 sequence: CASSPSDGRTTGWETQYF. CDR3 in DNA: TGTGCCAGCTCACCAAGCGACGGACGAACTACGGGGTGGGAGACCCAGTACTTC.

This chain links TRBV7-6 with TRBJ2-1; D is ambiguous. The CDR3 loop spans 16 amino acids. V gave up 0 bases and J gave up 0 bases, with 9 bases separating them. The V gene's germline CDR1 is SGHVS and CDR2 FNYEAQ. CDR3 protein: CASSLATVSSYNEQFF. As DNA, the CDR3 is TGTGCCAGCAGCTTAGCCACCGTTAGCTCCTACAATGAGCAGTTCTTC.

The V gene is TRBV6-5, the J gene TRBJ1-2, with D possibly being TRBD1 (5 bases). Germline V gives CDR1 MNHEY, CDR2 SVGAGI. The CDR3 contains 14 residues. Trimming took 7 bases from V and 5 from J, leaving 17 bases between them. The CDR3 DNA reads as TGTGCCAGCATACCTTCCCCAGGGAGGTATGGCTACACCTTC. Translated, it gives CASIPSPGRYGYTF.

This clone was detected once. The J gene is TRBJ2-7, the V gene TRBV28, with a tentative D call TRBD1 (6 bases). Per germline, CDR1 MDHEN and CDR2 SYDVKM. The CDR3 runs 17 residues. V lost 1 base, J lost 4 bases, and 20 bases lay in between. CDR3 sequence: CASSLFVRGYPKYEQYF. For the CDR3, the DNA is TGTGCCAGCAGTTTATTTGTCAGGGGATACCCCAAATACGAGCAGTACTTC.